This T cell receptor beta chain was observed in a study of T cell repertoires in cytomegalovirus infection. Deletions cut 5 bases from V and 0 bases from J, with 6 bases between. CDR1 and CDR2 from the germline V gene are KGHDR and SFDVKD. The CDR3 covers 13 residues. This clonotype came up a few times. The antigen is not known. MiXCR was run by TCRdb on the reads, yielding one entry per CDR3 protein. This sample has under 150,000 distinct CDR3 sequences, with 30% to 35% found just once. Whole-study findings and limits: Predominance within the ex vivo response was attributable to HLA-C-restricted CMV-specific TCR beta clonotypes. Carriers of CMV and the relevant HLA type were discriminated by public TCR beta frequency.

Source: CD8+ T cells from cultured PBMCs, taken from culture after CMV antigen stimulation. The sequence was obtained from a human donor in good health (CMV status not recorded). Some clones in this sample may be carry-over from other donors' samples. J is TRBJ1-1 and V is TRBV24-1; D is perhaps TRBD1 (5 bases). CDR3 amino acids: CATSAGLNTEAFF. The DNA of the CDR3 is TGTGCCACCAGTGCAGGGTTGAACACTGAAGCTTTCTTT.